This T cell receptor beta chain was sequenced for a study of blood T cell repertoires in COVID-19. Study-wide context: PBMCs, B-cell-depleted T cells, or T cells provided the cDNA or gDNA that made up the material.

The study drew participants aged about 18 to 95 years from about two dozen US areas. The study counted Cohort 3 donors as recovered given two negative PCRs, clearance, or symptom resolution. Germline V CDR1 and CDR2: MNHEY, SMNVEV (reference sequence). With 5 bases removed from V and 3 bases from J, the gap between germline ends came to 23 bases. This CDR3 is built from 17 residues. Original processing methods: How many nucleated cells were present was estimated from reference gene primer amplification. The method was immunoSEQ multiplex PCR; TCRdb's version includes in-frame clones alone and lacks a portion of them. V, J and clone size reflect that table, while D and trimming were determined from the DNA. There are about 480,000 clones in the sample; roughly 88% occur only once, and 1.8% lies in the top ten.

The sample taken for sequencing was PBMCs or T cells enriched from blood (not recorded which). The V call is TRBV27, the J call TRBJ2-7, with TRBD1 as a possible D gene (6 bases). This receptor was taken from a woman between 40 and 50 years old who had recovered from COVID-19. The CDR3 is CASSPSPGRGSLYEQYF. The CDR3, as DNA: TGTGCCAGCAGTCCTTCCCCGGGCAGGGGATCCCTCTACGAGCAGTACTTC.